This TCR beta chain was retrieved from a study of blood T cell repertoires in COVID-19. Study-level background: Sites across the United States, Italy and Spain contributed samples from acute and convalescent COVID-19.

Study processing details: Scientists estimated how many nucleated cells there were by amplifying reference gene primers. Assay used: immunoSEQ multiplex PCR; TCRdb lists only in-frame clones, some missing. V and J calls and clone size are copied from that table; D and trimming were computed from the DNA. The data show about 380,000 clones, approximately 77% seen once. V shed 8 bases and J shed 4 bases, with 17 bases lying between them. The CDR3 has 14 residues. The germline gives CDR1 LGHDT, CDR2 YNNKEL (reference sequence). The clonotype comes from a human donor with acute or convalescent COVID-19. The donor label of this sample is uncertain. The V gene is TRBV3-1 (or the pseudogene TRBV3-2), the J gene TRBJ2-5; D is perhaps TRBD2 (5 bases). Sample: peripheral blood. This CDR3 is CASGLRVSRETQYF. The CDR3 DNA follows: TGTGCCAGCGGACTCCGTGTGTCTCGAGAGACCCAGTACTTC.